The TCR beta chain under discussion was sequenced for a study of shared clonotypes between healthy human individuals (dated by TCRdb to 2018 to 2021). Turning to the overall study: The cohort comprised two women and three men aged 18 to 49 years. Per donor, three plates each were used for CD4 naive and CD4 memory, two for CD8 naive, and one for CD8 memory. To estimate repertoire size and how much clonotypes are shared between individuals, the study performed deep sequencing of blood TCR repertoires from about five healthy adults. To increase sequencing depth and limit assay-specific biases, different laboratories used diverse techniques to prepare libraries and sequence TCR repertoires. Each donor's leukapheresis produced roughly between about 0.9 and 9.5 billion PBMCs.

Relative to germline, V is 0 bases shorter and J is 1 base shorter, with 9 bases between their ends. The germline V gene (reference sequence) gives CDR1 as MNHEY and CDR2 as SMNVEV. There are 15 amino acids in the CDR3, from cysteine to phenylalanine inclusive. CDR3 DNA only is kept here, 45 bases in frame from base 1. This clone appeared once. The antigen it binds to is not known. Base qualities were left out, and no much larger clone turns up one base away. TCR CDR3 regions were amplified from genomic DNA by multiplex PCR using the deep immunoSEQ assay. Extracted genomic DNA from each cell subset was distributed evenly across all wells of several immunoSEQ 96-well plates, and each plate was treated as a replicate. For sorted subsets, each replicate PCR was loaded with approximately 200 ng genomic DNA, equivalent to some 31,000 T cell genomes. Purified libraries were measured with a Qubit 3.0 fluorometer, size-checked on a Bioanalyzer 2100, and measured again with the KAPA Library Quantification kit. A separate single-read 150-cycle Illumina NextSeq 550 flow cell was used to sequence each immunoSEQ 96-well plate. The original pipeline was this. Because only junctional sequences without quality scores were contained in the immunoSEQ output, filtering matching that applied to full-length reads could not be performed. To assign V/J genes and CDR3, sequences were annotated using PyIR, a Python wrapper for IgBLAST v1.9, with IMGT germline references. Reads were filtered out if the reads had weak V/J assignments (E-value above 1e-6), no CDR3, stop codons, out-of-frame junctions, or ambiguous translated residues. V3J clonotypes were defined as sequences sharing the same inferred V gene, J gene, and CDR3 amino acid sequence. To compute the percentage overlap between repertoires, the number of shared unique clonotypes was divided by the size of the smaller repertoire. Richness of each repertoire was evaluated using RTK rarefaction, the Chao1 estimator, and Recon v2.1 estimates of unobserved clonotypes. For all TCRbeta clonotypes obtained by the gDNA method from a few donors, generation probabilities were computed with OLGA. TCRdb stores this immuneACCESS table with in-frame sequences only. Part of the clones is absent; in the studies checked, under half of the shortfall reflects unresolved V genes, and no reason is known for the rest. V, J and clone size derive from that table, while D and trimming were established from the DNA sequence. This sample gives about 2.1 million clones in total; over 85% of them show up just once. The top ten constitute 1.5% to 2% of the sample.

CD8 naive samples consisted of CD45RO-negative cells that were positively selected for CCR7, yielding a CD45RA+CCR7+ population without TemRA cells. Healthy HIV-negative adults with no recently reported acute infections or vaccinations were included as donors. Every donor was a Caucasian adult living in Nashville, Tennessee, USA. After blood collection by leukapheresis, PBMCs were isolated using Ficoll-Histopaque density gradient centrifugation and then cryopreserved in the vapor phase of liquid nitrogen. Purity and quantity of every magnetically sorted T cell population were checked by analytical flow cytometry. Genomic DNA was isolated from every sorted fraction and measured by UV absorbance on a Nanodrop 2000c. The research as a whole found: Because the study included only a small number of donors, the genetic and exposure-history diversity represented was limited. Incomplete sequencing was indicated by rarefaction of sorted-subset datasets, despite the large sequencing depth. Clonotypes shared by all four sorted-subset donors showed higher generation probabilities than non-shared clonotypes. Sharing across a handful of donors was observed for roughly 5% of naive CD4, over 3% of naive CD8, 2% to 2.5% of memory CD4, and approximately 0.41% of memory CD8 clonotypes. Sampling was limited to blood, and TCR repertoires in tissue likely differ from TCR repertoires in blood. Naive subsets generally had larger estimated clonotype richness than memory subsets. Pairwise subsampling indicated that sequencing depth was expected to affect the degree of clonotype sharing among donors.

Material for sequencing was naive CD8+ T cells from PBMCs. Read against the paper, the sample's cell subset or site label means: CD45RA+CCR7+. This receptor chain uses TRBV27 and TRBJ1-2; tentative D gene TRBD1, with 6 bases matching. The clonotype comes from a man between 18 and 35 years old in good health. Some clones in this sample may be carry-over from other donors' samples. The base sequence is TGTGCCAGCAGTTTATCGGACAGCCTTAACTATGGCTACACCTTC. The encoded protein is CASSLSDSLNYGYTF.